The rows below give T cell receptor beta chains drawn from one sample of a study of neoadjuvant anti-PD-1 for oral cavity cancer. Measured with immunoSEQ multiplex PCR; TCRdb has only the in-frame clones, and not every one. The table shows tens of thousands of clones, with approximately 79% occurring only once. The sequences come from PBMCs, collected before nivolumab (anti-PD-1) treatment. The receptors come from a person between 35 and 79 years old with oral cavity squamous cell carcinoma. Both conserved end residues are part of each CDR3. D genes are given only for firm matches. For some rows the clone size is stated as once, few or many, or as a class when expanded; others skip it.

D gene: -; clone size: few; J gene: TRBJ2-2; V gene: TRBV6-1; CDR3 protein: CASSDVGLNTGELFF; CDR3 DNA: TGTGCCAGCAGTGACGTAGGGCTTAACACCGGGGAGCTGTTTTTT
D gene: -; clone size: -; J gene: TRBJ2-1; V gene: TRBV7-9; CDR3 protein: CASSLEGLNEQFF; CDR3 DNA: TGTGCCAGCAGCTTAGAGGGGTTAAATGAGCAGTTCTTC
D gene: -; clone size: -; J gene: TRBJ2-7; V gene: TRBV28; CDR3 protein: CASSPIQAGPPYEQYF; CDR3 DNA: TGTGCCAGCAGTCCGATACAAGCGGGTCCACCCTACGAGCAGTACTTC
D gene: TRBD2; clone size: -; J gene: TRBJ2-7; V gene: TRBV10-2; CDR3 protein: CASRVGLAGPSYEQYF; CDR3 DNA: TGCGCCAGCAGGGTTGGACTAGCGGGGCCGTCCTACGAGCAGTACTTC
D gene: -; clone size: -; J gene: TRBJ1-2; V gene: TRBV27; CDR3 protein: CASSPAGDGYTF; CDR3 DNA: TGTGCCAGCAGTCCCGCAGGGGACGGCTACACCTTC
D gene: TRBD2; clone size: -; J gene: TRBJ2-3; V gene: TRBV28; CDR3 protein: CASSSVTSGSTDTQYF; CDR3 DNA: TGTGCCAGCAGTTCTGTGACTAGCGGGAGCACAGATACGCAGTATTTT
D gene: -; clone size: -; J gene: TRBJ2-4; V gene: TRBV25-1; CDR3 protein: CASSEGGAKNIQYF; CDR3 DNA: TGTGCCAGCAGTGAAGGGGGGGCCAAAAACATTCAGTACTTC
D gene: -; clone size: -; J gene: TRBJ2-5; V gene: TRBV2; CDR3 protein: CASSVRTQYF; CDR3 DNA: TGTGCCAGCAGTGTGCGGACCCAGTACTTC
D gene: -; clone size: -; J gene: TRBJ2-3; V gene: TRBV19; CDR3 protein: CASSRPDQANTQYF; CDR3 DNA: TGTGCCAGTAGTCGACCGGACCAGGCCAATACGCAGTATTTT
D gene: -; clone size: -; J gene: TRBJ1-1; V gene: TRBV7-6; CDR3 protein: CASSLSRGQTEAFF; CDR3 DNA: TGTGCCAGCAGCTTATCCAGGGGACAAACTGAAGCTTTCTTT
D gene: -; clone size: -; J gene: TRBJ1-5; V gene: TRBV4-1; CDR3 protein: CASSQERAQPQHF; CDR3 DNA: TGCGCCAGCAGCCAAGAAAGGGCCCAGCCCCAGCATTTT
D gene: -; clone size: -; J gene: TRBJ2-5; V gene: TRBV11-2; CDR3 protein: CASSLSRVRETQYF; CDR3 DNA: TGTGCCAGCAGTCTTTCTAGGGTTAGAGAGACCCAGTACTTC
D gene: -; clone size: -; J gene: TRBJ2-5; V gene: TRBV2; CDR3 protein: CASSESKETQYF; CDR3 DNA: TGTGCCAGCAGTGAGAGTAAAGAGACCCAGTACTTC
D gene: -; clone size: few; J gene: TRBJ1-1; V gene: TRBV9; CDR3 protein: CASRSWGEGNTEAFF; CDR3 DNA: TGTGCCAGCAGGTCTTGGGGAGAGGGGAACACTGAAGCTTTCTTT
D gene: -; clone size: few; J gene: TRBJ2-1; V gene: TRBV9; CDR3 protein: CASSGGTLYNEQFF; CDR3 DNA: TGTGCCAGCAGCGGGGGGACACTATACAATGAGCAGTTCTTC
D gene: -; clone size: -; J gene: TRBJ1-5; V gene: TRBV19; CDR3 protein: CASTPERVSGQPQHF; CDR3 DNA: TGTGCCAGTACCCCCGAGCGAGTCAGCGGGCAGCCCCAGCATTTT
D gene: -; clone size: -; J gene: TRBJ1-2; V gene: TRBV30; CDR3 protein: CAWSSPTGLYGYTF; CDR3 DNA: TGTGCCTGGAGTTCCCCGACAGGACTCTATGGCTACACCTTC
D gene: -; clone size: -; J gene: TRBJ1-1; V gene: TRBV29-1; CDR3 protein: CSVVSPRRSSAFF; CDR3 DNA: TGCAGCGTTGTTAGTCCACGGAGGTCCTCTGCTTTCTTT
D gene: -; clone size: few; J gene: TRBJ1-5; V gene: TRBV7-2; CDR3 protein: CASSLEGGQPQHF; CDR3 DNA: TGTGCCAGCAGCTTAGAGGGCGGTCAGCCCCAGCATTTT
D gene: TRBD2; clone size: few; J gene: TRBJ2-3; V gene: TRBV7-6; CDR3 protein: CASSSLSSRRENPDTQYF; CDR3 DNA: TGTGCCAGCAGCTCCCTCTCTTCTCGGCGGGAGAACCCAGATACGCAGTATTTT
D gene: -; clone size: -; J gene: TRBJ1-3; V gene: TRBV30; CDR3 protein: CAWSGTSGNTIYF; CDR3 DNA: TGTGCCTGGAGTGGCACGTCTGGAAACACCATATATTTT
D gene: TRBD2; clone size: few; J gene: TRBJ2-2; V gene: TRBV5-1; CDR3 protein: CASSLLGLAGVDGELFF; CDR3 DNA: TGCGCCAGCAGCTTGCTGGGACTAGCGGGAGTGGACGGGGAGCTGTTTTTT
D gene: -; clone size: -; J gene: TRBJ2-2; V gene: TRBV7-9; CDR3 protein: CASGTGTLNTGELFF; CDR3 DNA: TGTGCCAGCGGAACCGGGACTCTGAACACCGGGGAGCTGTTTTTT
D gene: TRBD1; clone size: -; J gene: TRBJ2-5; V gene: TRBV27; CDR3 protein: CASSSWTGGKKETQYF; CDR3 DNA: TGTGCCAGCAGTTCGTGGACAGGGGGTAAGAAAGAGACCCAGTACTTC
D gene: TRBD2; clone size: -; J gene: TRBJ2-5; V gene: TRBV7-7; CDR3 protein: CASSLAGRQETQYF; CDR3 DNA: TGTGCTAGCAGCTTAGCGGGGAGACAAGAGACCCAGTACTTC
D gene: -; clone size: -; J gene: TRBJ2-5; V gene: TRBV9; CDR3 protein: CASKSGQPYQETQYF; CDR3 DNA: TGTGCCAGCAAGTCCGGACAACCGTACCAAGAGACCCAGTACTTC
D gene: -; clone size: -; J gene: TRBJ2-7; V gene: TRBV5-6; CDR3 protein: CASSLVIPSYEQYF; CDR3 DNA: TGTGCCAGCAGCTTGGTCATCCCCTCCTACGAGCAGTACTTC
D gene: -; clone size: -; J gene: TRBJ1-1; V gene: TRBV10-3; CDR3 protein: CAISSPMNTEAFF; CDR3 DNA: TGTGCCATCAGTAGCCCCATGAACACTGAAGCTTTCTTT
D gene: TRBD1; clone size: few; J gene: TRBJ1-1; V gene: TRBV19; CDR3 protein: CASSPETGWNTEAFF; CDR3 DNA: TGTGCCAGTAGTCCCGAGACAGGGTGGAACACTGAAGCTTTCTTT
D gene: -; clone size: once; J gene: TRBJ2-1; V gene: TRBV9; CDR3 protein: CASSVASSEYNEQFF; CDR3 DNA: TGTGCCAGCAGCGTAGCGTCTAGTGAGTACAATGAGCAGTTCTTC
D gene: -; clone size: -; J gene: TRBJ2-2; V gene: TRBV2; CDR3 protein: CASSPTEANTGELFF; CDR3 DNA: TGTGCCAGCAGTCCGACAGAAGCGAACACCGGGGAGCTGTTTTTT
D gene: -; clone size: once; J gene: TRBJ1-5; V gene: TRBV10-2; CDR3 protein: CASSRASSGQPQHF; CDR3 DNA: TGCGCCAGCAGCCGGGCCTCTAGCGGTCAGCCCCAGCATTTT
D gene: -; clone size: -; J gene: TRBJ1-4; V gene: TRBV7-9; CDR3 protein: CASSLVEQGKLFF; CDR3 DNA: TGTGCCAGCAGCTTAGTCGAACAGGGAAAACTGTTTTTT
D gene: -; clone size: -; J gene: TRBJ1-1; V gene: TRBV19; CDR3 protein: CASSIFATMNTEAFF; CDR3 DNA: TGTGCCAGTAGTATCTTTGCGACGATGAACACTGAAGCTTTCTTT
D gene: TRBD2; clone size: -; J gene: TRBJ2-1; V gene: TRBV20-1; CDR3 protein: CSAIGLAGGFF; CDR3 DNA: TGCAGTGCGATCGGGCTAGCGGGGGGGTTCTTC
D gene: TRBD2; clone size: -; J gene: TRBJ2-7; V gene: TRBV6-5; CDR3 protein: CASSASTGLAGVVYF; CDR3 DNA: TGTGCCAGCAGTGCGTCAACGGGACTAGCGGGAGTGGTGTACTTC
D gene: TRBD1; clone size: -; J gene: TRBJ1-2; V gene: TRBV19; CDR3 protein: CASSSGTGGFGYTF; CDR3 DNA: TGTGCCAGTAGCTCCGGGACAGGGGGCTTTGGCTACACCTTC
D gene: -; clone size: -; J gene: TRBJ2-5; V gene: TRBV15; CDR3 protein: CATSRDRGAETQYF; CDR3 DNA: TGTGCCACCAGCAGAGATAGGGGCGCCGAGACCCAGTACTTC
D gene: -; clone size: -; J gene: TRBJ2-4; V gene: TRBV7-8; CDR3 protein: CASSLTGQVLAKNIQYF; CDR3 DNA: TGTGCCAGCAGCTTAACCGGGCAGGTTCTAGCCAAAAACATTCAGTACTTC
D gene: -; clone size: -; J gene: TRBJ2-3; V gene: TRBV28; CDR3 protein: CASRGNTDTQYF; CDR3 DNA: TGTGCCAGCAGGGGTAACACAGATACGCAGTATTTT
D gene: TRBD1; clone size: once; J gene: TRBJ2-1; V gene: TRBV5-5; CDR3 protein: CASSNLGGTGEGNEQFF; CDR3 DNA: TGTGCCAGCAGCAATTTGGGAGGGACAGGGGAGGGTAATGAGCAGTTCTTC
D gene: -; clone size: once; J gene: TRBJ2-5; V gene: TRBV5-1; CDR3 protein: CASSLDRSQETQYF; CDR3 DNA: TGCGCCAGCAGCTTGGACAGGTCCCAAGAGACCCAGTACTTC
D gene: -; clone size: -; J gene: TRBJ1-6; V gene: TRBV7-2; CDR3 protein: CASSFNSPLHF; CDR3 DNA: TGTGCCAGCAGCTTTAATTCACCCCTCCACTTT
D gene: -; clone size: -; J gene: TRBJ1-1; V gene: TRBV28; CDR3 protein: CASSILAGAGNTEAFF; CDR3 DNA: TGTGCCAGCAGTATCCTAGCGGGCGCGGGGAACACTGAAGCTTTCTTT
D gene: -; clone size: -; J gene: TRBJ2-2; V gene: TRBV7-7; CDR3 protein: CASSLSPGTGELFF; CDR3 DNA: TGTGCTAGCAGCCTCTCCCCCGGAACCGGGGAGCTGTTTTTT
D gene: -; clone size: -; J gene: TRBJ1-5; V gene: TRBV5-1; CDR3 protein: CASSLQGLSNQPQHF; CDR3 DNA: TGCGCCAGCAGCTTGCAGGGATTGAGCAATCAGCCCCAGCATTTT